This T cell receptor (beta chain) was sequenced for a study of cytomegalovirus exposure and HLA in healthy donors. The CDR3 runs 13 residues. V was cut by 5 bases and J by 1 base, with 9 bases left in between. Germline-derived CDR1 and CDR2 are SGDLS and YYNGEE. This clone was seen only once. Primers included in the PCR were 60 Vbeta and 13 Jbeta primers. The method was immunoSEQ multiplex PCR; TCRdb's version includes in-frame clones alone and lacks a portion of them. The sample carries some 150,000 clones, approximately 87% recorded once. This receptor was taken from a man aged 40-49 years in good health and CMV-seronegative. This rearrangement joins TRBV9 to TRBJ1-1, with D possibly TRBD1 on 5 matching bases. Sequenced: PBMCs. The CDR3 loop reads CASRQTENTEAFF. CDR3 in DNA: TGTGCCAGCAGGCAGACAGAGAACACTGAAGCTTTCTTT. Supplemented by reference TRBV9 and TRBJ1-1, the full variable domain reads DSGVTQTPKHLITATGQRVTLRCSPRSGDLSVYWYQQSLDQGLQFLIQYYNGEERAKGNILERFSAQQFPDLHSELNLSSLELGDSALYFCASRQTENTEAFFGQGTRLTVV.